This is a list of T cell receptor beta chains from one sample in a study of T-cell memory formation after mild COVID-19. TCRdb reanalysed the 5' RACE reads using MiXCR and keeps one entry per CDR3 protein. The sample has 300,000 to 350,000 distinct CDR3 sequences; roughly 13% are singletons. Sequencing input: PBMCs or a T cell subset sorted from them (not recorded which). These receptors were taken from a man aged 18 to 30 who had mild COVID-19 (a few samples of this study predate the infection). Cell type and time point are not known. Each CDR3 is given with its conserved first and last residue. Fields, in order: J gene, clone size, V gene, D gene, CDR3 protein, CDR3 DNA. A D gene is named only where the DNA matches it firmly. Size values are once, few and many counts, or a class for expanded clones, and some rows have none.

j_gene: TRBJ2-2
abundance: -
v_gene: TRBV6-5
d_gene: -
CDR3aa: CASSLGPLTGELFF
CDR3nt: TGTGCCAGCAGTTTGGGGCCTCTCACCGGGGAGCTGTTTTTT

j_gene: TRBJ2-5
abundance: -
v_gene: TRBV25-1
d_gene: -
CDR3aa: CASSELDQETQYF
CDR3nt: TGTGCCAGCAGTGAATTGGACCAAGAGACCCAGTACTTC

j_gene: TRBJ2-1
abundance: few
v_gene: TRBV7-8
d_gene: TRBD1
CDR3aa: CASTGGGTGFMVYRFF
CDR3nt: TGTGCCAGCACCGGAGGGGGGACAGGGTTCATGGTTTATCGGTTCTTC

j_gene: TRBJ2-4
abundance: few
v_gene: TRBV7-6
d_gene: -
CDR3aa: CASSPLRRPQNIQYF
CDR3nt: TGTGCCAGCAGCCCCCTGAGGAGGCCACAAAACATTCAGTACTTC

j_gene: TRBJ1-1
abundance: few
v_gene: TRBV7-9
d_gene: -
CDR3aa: CASSLAGESQTPMNTEAFF
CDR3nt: TGTGCCAGCAGCTTAGCAGGTGAGAGCCAGACCCCCATGAACACTGAAGCTTTCTTT

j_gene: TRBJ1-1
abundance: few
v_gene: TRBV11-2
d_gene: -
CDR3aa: CASRARVNTEAFF
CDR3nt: TGTGCCAGCAGAGCCAGGGTGAACACTGAAGCTTTCTTT

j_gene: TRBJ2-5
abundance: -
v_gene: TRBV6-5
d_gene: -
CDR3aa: CASSSTQETQYF
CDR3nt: TGTGCCAGCAGTTCGACACAAGAGACCCAGTACTTC

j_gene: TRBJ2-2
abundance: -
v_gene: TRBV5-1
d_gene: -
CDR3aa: CASSALANAGELFF
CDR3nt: TGCGCCAGCAGCGCGCTAGCCAACGCCGGGGAGCTGTTTTTT

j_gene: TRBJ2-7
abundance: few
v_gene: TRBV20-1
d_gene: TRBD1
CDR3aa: CSARASLTGRYEDEQYF
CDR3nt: TGCAGTGCTAGGGCGTCGCTGACAGGGAGATATGAGGACGAGCAGTACTTC

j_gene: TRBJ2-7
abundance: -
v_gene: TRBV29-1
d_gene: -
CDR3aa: CSVRVTAHYEQYF
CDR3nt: TGCAGCGTTCGGGTAACAGCCCACTACGAGCAGTACTTC